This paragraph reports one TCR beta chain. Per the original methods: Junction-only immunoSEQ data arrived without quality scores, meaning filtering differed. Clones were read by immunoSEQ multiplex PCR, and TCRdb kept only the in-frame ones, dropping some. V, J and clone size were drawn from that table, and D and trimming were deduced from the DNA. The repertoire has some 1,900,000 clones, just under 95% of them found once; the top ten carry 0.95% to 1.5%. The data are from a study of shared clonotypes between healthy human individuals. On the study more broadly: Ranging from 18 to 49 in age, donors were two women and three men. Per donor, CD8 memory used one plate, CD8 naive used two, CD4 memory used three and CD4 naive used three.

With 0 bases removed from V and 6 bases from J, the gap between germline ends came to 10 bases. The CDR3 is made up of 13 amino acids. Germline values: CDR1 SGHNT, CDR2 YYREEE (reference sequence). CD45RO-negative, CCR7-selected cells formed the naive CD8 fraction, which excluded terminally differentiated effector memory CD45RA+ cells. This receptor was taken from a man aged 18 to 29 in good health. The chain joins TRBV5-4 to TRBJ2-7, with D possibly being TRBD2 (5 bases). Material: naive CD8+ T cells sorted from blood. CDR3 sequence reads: CASSLGEGVEQYF. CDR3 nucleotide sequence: TGTGCCAGCAGCTTGGGTGAGGGAGTCGAGCAGTACTTC.